Listed below are T cell receptor beta chains from one sample, sequenced in a study of T cells in tuberculosis. TCRdb keeps only in-frame clones here, not all; method: immunoSEQ multiplex PCR. The table includes under 35,000 clones, 92% detected once. The input for sequencing was PBMCs, taken at tuberculosis diagnosis. Receptors originate from an adult with tuberculosis. Some clones in this sample may be carry-over from other donors' samples. Both conserved end residues are part of each CDR3. Each record gives: J gene, V gene, CDR3 protein.

>TRBJ1-6|TRBV6-6
CASSLQVLYNSPLHF
>TRBJ2-1|TRBV6-5
CASSLGLDGNEQFF
>TRBJ2-3|TRBV9
CASSVQIGLATDTQYF
>TRBJ2-7|TRBV27
CASSPGRGRYEQYF
>TRBJ2-1|TRBV7-6
CASSYGERAAYNEQFF
>TRBJ1-1|TRBV4-1
CASSPQTGRNTEAFF
>TRBJ1-2|TRBV25-1
CASSQSSYGYTF
>TRBJ1-1|TRBV19
CASSMTGFRTEAFF
>TRBJ1-2|TRBV28
CASSFPGQPHYGYTF
>TRBJ2-7|TRBV18
CASSPAETYEQYF
>TRBJ1-4|TRBV19
CASSSLQGGYEKLFF
>TRBJ1-6|TRBV5-1
CASSLAVGGDSPLHF
>TRBJ2-5|TRBV4-1
CASSPSLHQETQYF
>TRBJ2-2|TRBV10-3
CAIARGADTGELFF
>TRBJ2-7|TRBV7-2
CASSLGLTSYEQYF
>TRBJ1-2|TRBV18
CASSPRGTENYGYTF
>TRBJ2-3|TRBV30
CAWSLGADTQYF
>TRBJ2-1|TRBV5-6
CASSLAGSYNEQFF
>TRBJ2-7|TRBV14
CASSQDTRTGYYEQYF
>TRBJ2-7|TRBV7-8
CASSLPQTGSPYEQYF
>TRBJ2-1|TRBV7-6
CASSRLQRLENEQFF
>TRBJ2-7|TRBV7-9
CASSKRTGDYEQYF
>TRBJ1-6|TRBV27
CASSLSLRAYNSPLHF
>TRBJ2-2|TRBV27
CASSYLGVGELFF
>TRBJ1-1|TRBV2
CASSGTTGGLGEAFF
>TRBJ1-4|TRBV19
CASSKKGAQGEKLFF
>TRBJ2-7|TRBV5-1
CASRETGQLTYEQYF
>TRBJ1-5|TRBV29-1
CSVAGTNSNQPQHF
>TRBJ2-2|TRBV6-6
CASRPGGLITGELFF
>TRBJ1-3|TRBV12-5
CASGLVTGSGNTIYF
>TRBJ2-2|TRBV5-4
CASSFGPHKGTGELFF
>TRBJ2-7|TRBV6-1
CASRARTGEHEQYF
>TRBJ2-1|TRBV2
CASSVLTGGLYYNEQFF
>TRBJ1-5|TRBV7-2
CASSLRGKSQPQHF
>TRBJ1-2|TRBV5-1
CASRQDNYGYTF
>TRBJ2-7|TRBV6-1
CASSKAGGDYEQYF
>TRBJ2-2|TRBV2
CASRASGGAWNTGELFF
>TRBJ2-1|TRBV2
CASSEGTGILGNEQFF
>TRBJ2-2|TRBV7-2
CASSLAPDRAHTGELFF
>TRBJ2-1|TRBV9
CASSVAGRQGPYNEQFF
>TRBJ1-5|TRBV6-1
CASSEQGSQPQHF
>TRBJ2-7|TRBV5-1
CASSLSWRGLDEQYF
>TRBJ1-1|TRBV6-1
CASSELGQGVRTVTEAFF
>TRBJ1-2|TRBV25-1
CASSPFITSYGYTF
>TRBJ2-7|TRBV5-4
CASSLAGVAGVEQYF
>TRBJ1-6|TRBV7-8
CASSLVRSPLHF
>TRBJ1-5|TRBV19
CASSIVTAHNQPQHF
>TRBJ2-1|TRBV4-1
CASSQGSQATYNEQFF
>TRBJ2-3|TRBV18
CASSPDWRGGTDTQYF
>TRBJ1-3|TRBV19
CASSTGQGHSGNTIYF
>TRBJ1-5|TRBV2
CASSGQGNQPQHF
>TRBJ2-7|TRBV5-4
CASSLEGTGGYEQYF
>TRBJ1-1|TRBV29-1
CSVVPTTGRIGTEAFF
>TRBJ1-3|TRBV6-6
CASSYLLTGNTIYF
>TRBJ1-2|TRBV27
CASSSLGRLSNYGYTF